Each of the 22 T cell receptor beta chains below was sequenced from the same sample in a study of monozygotic twins with inflammatory bowel disease. Each CDR3 protein gets one entry in TCRdb, which reprocessed the 5' RACE reads and gives no DNA. Found here are 80,000 or so distinct CDR3 sequences; the top ten clones hold less than 7.5%. Source material: blood. The receptors were gathered from a human donor with ulcerative colitis or Crohn's disease, or a healthy co-twin of an affected twin (not recorded which).

CDR3: CSVMTGSPPYEQYF. V is TRBV29-1 and J is TRBJ2-7; TCRdb reports TRBD1, a call that lacks DNA to check it against. CDR3 length: 14 residues. CDR1 SQVTM and CDR2 ANQGSEA come from the germline V gene.

This chain connects TRBV5-1 to TRBJ2-5; TCRdb proposes TRBD1, but this gene call is untestable without DNA. Germline V lookup: CDR1 SGHRS, CDR2 YFSETQ. CDR3 length: 14 residues. This CDR3 reads CASSRGSGQETQYF.

The chain recombines TRBV9 with TRBJ2-2. CDR1 is SGDLS, CDR2 YYNGEE, per germline. The CDR3 loop spans 16 amino acids. The chain's CDR3 is CASSVATPTLGGELFF.

V is TRBV7-2 and J is TRBJ2-7. Per the germline V gene, CDR1 is SGHTA and CDR2 is FQGNSA. The CDR3 is 15 amino acids. The CDR3 here is CASSRRGFSNYEQYF.

V and J are TRBV20-1 and TRBJ2-3; TCRdb's D call of TRBD1 is untestable without DNA. Germline values: CDR1 DFQATT, CDR2 SNEGSKA (reference sequence). The length of the CDR3 is 14 residues. CDR3 loop: CSAHGGDSTDTQYF.

The chain combines TRBV28 with TRBJ2-3; TCRdb proposes TRBD1, but this gene call is untestable without DNA. Per germline, CDR1 MDHEN and CDR2 SYDVKM. CDR3 size: 16 residues. The CDR3 spells CASSFVLGRTTDTQYF.

V usage is TRBV7-9 and J usage is TRBJ1-1. Per the germline V gene, CDR1 is SEHNR and CDR2 is FQNEAQ (reference sequence). The CDR3 length is 15 residues. The CDR3 sequence is CASSSTFRSRTEAFF. The entire variable domain, with the rest obtained from reference TRBV7-9 and TRBJ1-1, is as follows: DTGVSQNPRHKITKRGQNVTFRCDPISEHNRLYWYRQTLGQGPEFLTYFQNEAQLEKSRLLSDRFSAERPKGSFSTLEIQRTEQGDSAMYLCASSSTFRSRTEAFFGQGTRLTVV.

The chain has TRBV14 and TRBJ2-6. This CDR3 spans 13 amino acids. CDR1 SGHDN and CDR2 FVKESK come from the germline V gene. This CDR3 reads CASTPSGANVLTF. Looking up the rest from reference TRBV14 and TRBJ2-6 gives the full variable domain: EAGVTQFPSHSVIEKGQTVTLRCDPISGHDNLYWYRRVMGKEIKFLLHFVKESKQDESGMPNNRFLAERTGGTYSTLKVQPAELEDSGVYFCASTPSGANVLTFGAGSRLTVL.

V usage is TRBV29-1 and J usage is TRBJ2-3. Germline loops: CDR1 SQVTM, CDR2 ANQGSEA. The CDR3 length is 12 residues. The chain's CDR3 is CSVEEGTDTQYF.

This chain joins TRBV27 and TRBJ2-7. There are 14 residues in the CDR3. Germline-derived CDR1 and CDR2 are MNHEY and SMNVEV (reference sequence). The CDR3 protein is CTSFLVKSTYEQYF.

The V gene is TRBV12-5, the J gene TRBJ2-2. CDR3 length: 20 amino acids. CDR1 is LGHNT, CDR2 FRNRAP, per germline. The chain's CDR3 is CASGLVDFLRRPRHTGELFF.

The chain joins TRBV11-2 to TRBJ1-4. The CDR3 has 13 residues. Germline V gene lookup returns CDR1 SGHAT and CDR2 FQNNGV. The CDR3 spells CASSMYREGKLFF.

Here the CDR3 reads CSASGAGGRYF. This chain links TRBV20-1 with TRBJ2-3; the D call from TCRdb, TRBD1, cannot be confirmed without DNA. The CDR3 covers 11 residues. CDR1 DFQATT and CDR2 SNEGSKA come from the germline V gene (reference sequence).

J is TRBJ1-1 and V is TRBV12-3 or TRBV12-4; TCRdb gives TRBD1 as the D gene, but with no DNA this cannot be confirmed. The CDR3 spans 15 residues. CDR3 in amino acids: CASRTPEGQHTEAFF.

This rearrangement joins TRBV7-2 to TRBJ2-7; TCRdb outputs TRBD1, but without DNA this stays unchecked. CDR1 is SGHTA, CDR2 FQGNSA, per germline. The CDR3 loop spans 15 amino acids. The CDR3 spells CASSSDRATSYEQYF.

The chain combines TRBV6-5 with TRBJ1-2; the TCRdb call, TRBD1, lacks DNA for checking. The CDR3 loop spans 14 amino acids. Germline CDR1 MNHEY, CDR2 SVGAGI. CDR3 sequence reads: CASSYRGRDRGYTF.

The chain employs TRBV7-2 and TRBJ1-5; as DNA is missing, the TRBD1 call by TCRdb cannot be tested. There are 15 residues in the CDR3. Germline assignment: CDR1 SGHTA and CDR2 FQGNSA. CDR3 protein: CASSPQGQYNQPQHF.

J is TRBJ2-2 and V is TRBV7-8; the D call from TCRdb, TRBD2, cannot be confirmed without DNA. Germline CDR1 and CDR2: SGHVS and FQNEAQ. This CDR3 region has 15 residues. The CDR3 spells CASSTRLAGAGELFF.

The genes are TRBV19 and TRBJ2-2; as DNA is missing, the TRBD1 call by TCRdb cannot be tested. The CDR3 covers 15 residues. Germline V gene data show CDR1 as LNHDA and CDR2 as SQIVND (reference sequence). This chain's CDR3 is CASKTGTGATGELFF. The full variable domain, its missing parts supplied by reference TRBV19 and TRBJ2-2, is DGGITQSPKYLFRKEGQNVTLSCEQNLNHDAMYWYRQDPGQGLRLIYYSQIVNDFQKGDIAEGYSVSREKKESFPLTVTSAQKNPTAFYLCASKTGTGATGELFFGEGSRLTVL.

The CDR3 is CSARDLEVSYEQYF. The chain combines TRBV20-1 with TRBJ2-7. The germline CDR1 and CDR2 sequences are DFQATT and SNEGSKA (reference sequence). The CDR3 spans 14 residues.

CDR3 protein: CSAKIIGTDTQYF. This rearrangement joins TRBV20-1 to TRBJ2-3. This CDR3 is 13 amino acids long. From germline, CDR1 is DFQATT and CDR2 SNEGSKA (reference sequence).

The chain couples TRBV7-2 to TRBJ2-2. This CDR3 comprises 13 residues. CDR1 and CDR2 (germline): SGHTA, FQGNSA. The CDR3 loop is CASSSTATGELFF. Filled out from reference TRBV7-2 and TRBJ2-2, the complete variable domain reads GAGVSQSPSNKVTEKGKDVELRCDPISGHTALYWYRQSLGQGLEFLIYFQGNSAPDKSGLPSDRFSAERTGGSVSTLTIQRTQQEDSAVYLCASSSTATGELFFGEGSRLTVL.